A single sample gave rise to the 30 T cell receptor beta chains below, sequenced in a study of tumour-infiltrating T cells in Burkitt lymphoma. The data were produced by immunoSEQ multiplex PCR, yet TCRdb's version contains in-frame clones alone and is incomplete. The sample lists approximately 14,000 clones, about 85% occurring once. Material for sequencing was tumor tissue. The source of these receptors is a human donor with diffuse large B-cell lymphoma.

The CDR3 DNA reads as TGCGCCAGCAGCCAAGATCCAGGGGCGCCCTATGGCTACACCTTC. This sequence encodes CASSQDPGAPYGYTF. The chain combines TRBV4-3 with TRBJ1-2; weak D call: TRBD1 (6 bases). CDR3 length equals 15 residues. Per the germline V gene, CDR1 is LGHNA and CDR2 is YSLEER. Trimming shortened V by 0 bases and J by 4 bases, and 12 bases separated the two germline ends.

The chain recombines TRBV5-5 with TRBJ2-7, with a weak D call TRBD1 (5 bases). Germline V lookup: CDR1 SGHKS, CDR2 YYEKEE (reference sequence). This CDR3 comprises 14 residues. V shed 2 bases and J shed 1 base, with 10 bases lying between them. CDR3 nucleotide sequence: TGTGCCAGCAGCTTAGGACAAGCATCCTACGAGCAGTACTTC. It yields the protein CASSLGQASYEQYF.

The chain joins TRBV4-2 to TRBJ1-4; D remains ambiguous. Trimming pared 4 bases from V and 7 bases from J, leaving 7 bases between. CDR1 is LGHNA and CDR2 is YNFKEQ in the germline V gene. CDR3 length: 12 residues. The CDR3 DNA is TGTGCCAGCAGCCCGTTTTTTGAAAAACTGTTTTTT. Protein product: CASSPFFEKLFF.

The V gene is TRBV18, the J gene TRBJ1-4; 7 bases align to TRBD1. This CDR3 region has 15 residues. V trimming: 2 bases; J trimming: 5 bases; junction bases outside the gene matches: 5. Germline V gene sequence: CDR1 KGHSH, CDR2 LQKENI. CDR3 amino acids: CASSPGRGTNEKLFF. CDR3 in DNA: TGTGCCAGCTCACCAGGCAGGGGGACGAATGAAAAACTGTTTTTT. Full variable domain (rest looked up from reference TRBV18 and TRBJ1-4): NAGVMQNPRHLVRRRGQEARLRCSPMKGHSHVYWYRQLPEEGLKFMVYLQKENIIDESGMPKERFSAEFPKEGPSILRIQQVVRGDSAAYFCASSPGRGTNEKLFFGSGTQLSVL.

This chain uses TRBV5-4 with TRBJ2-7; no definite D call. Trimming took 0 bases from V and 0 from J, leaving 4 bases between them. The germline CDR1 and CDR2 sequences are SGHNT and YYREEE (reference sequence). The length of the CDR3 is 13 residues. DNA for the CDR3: TGTGCCAGCAGCTTGGACTACTCCTACGAGCAGTACTTC. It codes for CASSLDYSYEQYF. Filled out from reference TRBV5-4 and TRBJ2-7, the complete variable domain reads ETGVTQSPTHLIKTRGQQVTLRCSSQSGHNTVSWYQQALGQGPQFIFQYYREEENGRGNFPPRFSGLQFPNYSSELNVNALELDDSALYLCASSLDYSYEQYFGPGTRLTVT.

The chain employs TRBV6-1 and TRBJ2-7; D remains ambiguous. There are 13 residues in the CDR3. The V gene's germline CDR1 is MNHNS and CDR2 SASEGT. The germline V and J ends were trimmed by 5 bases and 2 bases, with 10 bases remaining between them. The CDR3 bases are TGTGCCAGCAGTCGAGACCTAACCTACGAGCAGTACTTC. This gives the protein CASSRDLTYEQYF.

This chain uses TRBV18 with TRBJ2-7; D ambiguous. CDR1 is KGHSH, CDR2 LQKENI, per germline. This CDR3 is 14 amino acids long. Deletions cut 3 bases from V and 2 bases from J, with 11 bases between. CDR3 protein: CASSPSDGTYEQYF. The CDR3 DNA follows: TGTGCCAGCTCACCGTCGGACGGAACCTACGAGCAGTACTTC.

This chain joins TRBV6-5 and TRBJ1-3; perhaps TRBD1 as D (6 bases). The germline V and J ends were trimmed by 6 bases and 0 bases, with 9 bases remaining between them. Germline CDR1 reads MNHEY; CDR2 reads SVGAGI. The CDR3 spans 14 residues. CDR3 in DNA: TGTGCCAGCAGGGAACAGGGCTCTGGAAACACCATATATTTT. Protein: CASREQGSGNTIYF.

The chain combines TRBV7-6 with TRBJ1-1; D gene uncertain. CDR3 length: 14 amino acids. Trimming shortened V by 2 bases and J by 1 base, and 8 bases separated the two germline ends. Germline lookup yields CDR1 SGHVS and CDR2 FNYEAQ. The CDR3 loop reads CASSLKEGNTEAFF. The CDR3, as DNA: TGTGCCAGCAGCTTAAAGGAGGGGAACACTGAAGCTTTCTTT. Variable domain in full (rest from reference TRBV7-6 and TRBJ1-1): GAGVSQSPRYKVTKRGQDVALRCDPISGHVSLYWYRQALGQGPEFLTYFNYEAQQDKSGLPNDRFSAERPEGSISTLTIQRTEQRDSAMYRCASSLKEGNTEAFFGQGTRLTVV.

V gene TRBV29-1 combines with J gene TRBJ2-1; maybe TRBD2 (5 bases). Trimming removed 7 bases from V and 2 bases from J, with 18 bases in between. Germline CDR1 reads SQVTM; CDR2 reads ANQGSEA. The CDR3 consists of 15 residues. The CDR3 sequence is CSATPRANPYNEQFF. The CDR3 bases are TGCAGCGCCACCCCGCGGGCAAACCCCTACAATGAGCAGTTCTTC.

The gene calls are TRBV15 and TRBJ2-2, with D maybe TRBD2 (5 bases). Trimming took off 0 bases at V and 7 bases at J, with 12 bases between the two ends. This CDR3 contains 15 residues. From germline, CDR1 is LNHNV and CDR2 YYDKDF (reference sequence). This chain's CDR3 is CATSRDSGWGGELFF. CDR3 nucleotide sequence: TGTGCCACCAGCAGAGATTCGGGGTGGGGCGGGGAGCTGTTTTTT.

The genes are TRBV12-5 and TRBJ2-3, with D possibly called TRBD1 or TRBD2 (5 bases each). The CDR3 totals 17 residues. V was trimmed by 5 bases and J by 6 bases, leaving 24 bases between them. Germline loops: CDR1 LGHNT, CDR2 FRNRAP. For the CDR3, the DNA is TGTGCTAGTGGTCCCGGGACGTACGACACTATTGAGGATACGCAGTATTTT. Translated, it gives CASGPGTYDTIEDTQYF.

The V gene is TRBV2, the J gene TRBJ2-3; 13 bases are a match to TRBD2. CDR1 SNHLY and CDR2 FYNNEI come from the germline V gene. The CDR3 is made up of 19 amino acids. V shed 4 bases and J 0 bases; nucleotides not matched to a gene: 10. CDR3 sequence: CASSGPPRTSGGSTDTQYF. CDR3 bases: TGTGCCAGCAGTGGCCCTCCTCGGACTAGCGGGGGTAGCACAGATACGCAGTATTTT.

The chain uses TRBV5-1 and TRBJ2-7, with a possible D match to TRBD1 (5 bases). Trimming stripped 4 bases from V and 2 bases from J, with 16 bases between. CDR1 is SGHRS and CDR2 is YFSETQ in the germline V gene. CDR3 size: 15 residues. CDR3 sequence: CASSPGLQGTYEQYF. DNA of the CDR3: TGCGCCAGCAGCCCGGGTCTGCAGGGTACCTACGAGCAGTACTTC.

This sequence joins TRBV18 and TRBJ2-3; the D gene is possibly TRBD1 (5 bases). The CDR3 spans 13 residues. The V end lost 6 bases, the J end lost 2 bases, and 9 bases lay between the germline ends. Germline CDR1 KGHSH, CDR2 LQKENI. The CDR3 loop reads CASSLRDTDTQYF. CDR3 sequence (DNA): TGTGCCAGCTCCCTCAGGGACACAGATACGCAGTATTTT.

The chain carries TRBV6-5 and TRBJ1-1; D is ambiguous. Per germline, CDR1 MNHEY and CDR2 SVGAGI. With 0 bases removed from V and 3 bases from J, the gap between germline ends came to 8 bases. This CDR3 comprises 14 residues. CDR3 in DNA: TGTGCCAGCAGTTACTCGCAGAAATACACTGAAGCTTTCTTT. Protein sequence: CASSYSQKYTEAFF.

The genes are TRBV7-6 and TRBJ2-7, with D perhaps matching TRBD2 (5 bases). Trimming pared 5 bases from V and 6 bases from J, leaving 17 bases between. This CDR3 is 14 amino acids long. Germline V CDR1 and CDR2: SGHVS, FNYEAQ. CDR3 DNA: TGTGCCAGCAGCCCCGGGAAACAAAGCGGCGAGCAGTACTTC. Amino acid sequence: CASSPGKQSGEQYF.

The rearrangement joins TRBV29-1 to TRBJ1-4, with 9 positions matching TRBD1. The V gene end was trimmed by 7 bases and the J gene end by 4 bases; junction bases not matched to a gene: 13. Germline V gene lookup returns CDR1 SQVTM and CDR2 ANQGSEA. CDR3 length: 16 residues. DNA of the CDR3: TGCAGCGCCCTTATCCCGGGACAGGGCTTTAATGAAAAACTGTTTTTT. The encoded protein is CSALIPGQGFNEKLFF.

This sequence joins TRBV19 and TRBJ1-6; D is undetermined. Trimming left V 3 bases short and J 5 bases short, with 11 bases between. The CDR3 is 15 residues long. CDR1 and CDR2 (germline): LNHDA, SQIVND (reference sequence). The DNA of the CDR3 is TGTGCCAGTAGTATGGATCGAAACGATAATTCACCCCTCCACTTT. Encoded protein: CASSMDRNDNSPLHF.

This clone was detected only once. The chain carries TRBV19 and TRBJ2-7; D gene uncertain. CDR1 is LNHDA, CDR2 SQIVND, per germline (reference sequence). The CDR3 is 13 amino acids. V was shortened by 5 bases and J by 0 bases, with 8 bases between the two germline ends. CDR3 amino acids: CASSYRYSYEQYF. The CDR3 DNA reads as TGTGCCAGTAGTTACAGATACTCCTACGAGCAGTACTTC.

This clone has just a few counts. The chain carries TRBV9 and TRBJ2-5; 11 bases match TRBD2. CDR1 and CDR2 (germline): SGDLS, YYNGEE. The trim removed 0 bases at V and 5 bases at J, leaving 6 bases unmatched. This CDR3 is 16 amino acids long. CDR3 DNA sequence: TGTGCCAGCAGCGTAGTTAGCGGGGGGGCCCTGGAGACCCAGTACTTC. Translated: CASSVVSGGALETQYF.

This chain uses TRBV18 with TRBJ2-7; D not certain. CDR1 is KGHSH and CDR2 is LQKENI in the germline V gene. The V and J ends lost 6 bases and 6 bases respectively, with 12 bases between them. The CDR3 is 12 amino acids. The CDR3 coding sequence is TGTGCCAGCTCTCCCGCTCGGGCCGAGCAGTACTTC. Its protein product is CASSPARAEQYF.

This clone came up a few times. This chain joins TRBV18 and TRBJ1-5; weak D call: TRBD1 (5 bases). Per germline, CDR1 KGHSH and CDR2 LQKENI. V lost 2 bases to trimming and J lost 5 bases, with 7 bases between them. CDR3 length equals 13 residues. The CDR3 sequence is CASSPSQDQPQHF. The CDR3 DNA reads TGTGCCAGCTCACCATCACAGGATCAGCCCCAGCATTTT.

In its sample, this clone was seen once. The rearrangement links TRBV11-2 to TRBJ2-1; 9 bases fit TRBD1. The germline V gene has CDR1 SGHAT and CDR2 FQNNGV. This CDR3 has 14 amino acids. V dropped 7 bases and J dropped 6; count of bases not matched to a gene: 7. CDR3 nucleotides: TGTGCCAGCACCTGGGGACAGGGCGTCAATGAGCAGTTCTTC. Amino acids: CASTWGQGVNEQFF.

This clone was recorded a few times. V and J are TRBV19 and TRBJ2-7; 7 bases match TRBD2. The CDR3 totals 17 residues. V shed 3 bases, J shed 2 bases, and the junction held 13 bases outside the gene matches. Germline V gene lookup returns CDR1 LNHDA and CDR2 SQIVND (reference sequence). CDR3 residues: CASSILASGSVPYEQYF. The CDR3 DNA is TGTGCCAGTAGTATTCTGGCTAGCGGATCAGTACCCTACGAGCAGTACTTC.

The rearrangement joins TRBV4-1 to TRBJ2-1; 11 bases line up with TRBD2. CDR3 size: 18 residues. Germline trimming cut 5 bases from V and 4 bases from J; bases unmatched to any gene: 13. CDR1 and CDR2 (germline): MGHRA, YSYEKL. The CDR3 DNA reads TGCGCCAGCAGCTCCGGGACTAGCGGCCGACGGACATACAATGAGCAGTTCTTC. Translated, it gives CASSSGTSGRRTYNEQFF.

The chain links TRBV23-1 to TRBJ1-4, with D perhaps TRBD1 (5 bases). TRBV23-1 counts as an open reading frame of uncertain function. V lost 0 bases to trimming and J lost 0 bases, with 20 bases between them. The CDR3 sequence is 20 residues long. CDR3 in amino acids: CASSQSFGGLWGSTNEKLFF. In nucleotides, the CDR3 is TGCGCCAGCAGTCAATCTTTTGGTGGGCTATGGGGGTCAACTAATGAAAAACTGTTTTTT.

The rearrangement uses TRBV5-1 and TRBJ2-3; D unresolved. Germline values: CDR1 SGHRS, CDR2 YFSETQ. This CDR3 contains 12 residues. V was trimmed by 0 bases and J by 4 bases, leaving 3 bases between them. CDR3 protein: CASSLAADTQYF. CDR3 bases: TGCGCCAGCAGCTTGGCCGCAGATACGCAGTATTTT.

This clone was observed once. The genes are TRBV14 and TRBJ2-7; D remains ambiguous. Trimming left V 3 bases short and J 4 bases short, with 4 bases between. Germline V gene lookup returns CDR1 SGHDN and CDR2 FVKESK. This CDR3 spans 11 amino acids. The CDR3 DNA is TGTGCCAGCAGCCAGATTTACGAGCAGTACTTC. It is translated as CASSQIYEQYF.

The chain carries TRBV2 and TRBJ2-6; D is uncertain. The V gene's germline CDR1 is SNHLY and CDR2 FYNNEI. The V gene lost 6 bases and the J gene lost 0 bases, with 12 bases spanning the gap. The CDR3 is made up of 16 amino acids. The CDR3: CASRGDPLSGANVLTF. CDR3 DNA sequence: TGTGCCAGCAGGGGCGACCCCCTCTCTGGGGCCAACGTCCTGACTTTC.